This T cell receptor beta chain came from a study of T cell responses to AZD1222 COVID-19 vaccine. Generated by immunoSEQ multiplex PCR, the TCRdb table keeps only in-frame clones and is missing some. This sample yields around 270,000 clones, of which 94% are seen a single time; roughly 0.5% belongs to the top ten. Per the germline V gene, CDR1 is LGHDT and CDR2 is YNNKEL (reference sequence). This CDR3 has 14 amino acids. J was trimmed by 4 bases and V by 3 bases; bases with no gene match: 5. The sequence derives from an adult who received the AZD1222 COVID-19 vaccine. Specimen: peripheral blood, collected 28 days after the second AZD1222 dose. The chain carries TRBV3-1 (or the pseudogene TRBV3-2) and TRBJ1-2; 7 bases are shared with TRBD1. CDR3 residues: CASSQTGQLYGYTF. For the CDR3, the DNA is TGTGCCAGCAGCCAGACGGGACAGCTCTATGGCTACACCTTC.